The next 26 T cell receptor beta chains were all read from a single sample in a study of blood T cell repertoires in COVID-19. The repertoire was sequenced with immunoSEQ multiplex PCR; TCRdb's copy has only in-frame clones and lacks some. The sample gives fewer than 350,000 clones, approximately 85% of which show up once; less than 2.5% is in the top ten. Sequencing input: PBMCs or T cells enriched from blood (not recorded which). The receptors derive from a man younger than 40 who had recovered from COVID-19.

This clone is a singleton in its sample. CDR3 amino acids: CASSTGLAERGEQYF. CDR3 bases: TGTGCCAGCAGCACGGGACTAGCGGAACGGGGAGAGCAGTACTTC. J is TRBJ2-7 and V is TRBV5-4; the match to TRBD2 covers 11 bases. J gave up 7 bases and V 4 bases, and 10 bases lay outside the gene matches. The CDR3 has 15 residues. The V gene's germline CDR1 is SGHNT and CDR2 YYREEE (reference sequence).

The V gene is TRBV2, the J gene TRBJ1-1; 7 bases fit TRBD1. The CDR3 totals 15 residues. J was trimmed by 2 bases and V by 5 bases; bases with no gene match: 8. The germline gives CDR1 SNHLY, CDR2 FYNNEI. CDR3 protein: CASSQDRVFNTEAFF. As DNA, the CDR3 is TGTGCCAGCAGTCAAGACAGGGTTTTTAACACTGAAGCTTTCTTT. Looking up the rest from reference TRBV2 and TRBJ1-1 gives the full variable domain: EPEVTQTPSHQVTQMGQEVILRCVPISNHLYFYWYRQILGQKVEFLVSFYNNEISEKSEIFDDQFSVERPDGSNFTLKIRSTKLEDSAMYFCASSQDRVFNTEAFFGQGTRLTVV.

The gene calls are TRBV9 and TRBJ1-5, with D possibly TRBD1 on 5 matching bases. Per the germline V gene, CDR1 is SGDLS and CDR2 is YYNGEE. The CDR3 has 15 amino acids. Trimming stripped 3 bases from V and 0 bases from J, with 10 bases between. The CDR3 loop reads CASSAGLNSNQPQHF. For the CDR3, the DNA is TGTGCCAGCAGCGCGGGACTGAATAGCAATCAGCCCCAGCATTTT. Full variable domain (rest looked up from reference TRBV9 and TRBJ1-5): DSGVTQTPKHLITATGQRVTLRCSPRSGDLSVYWYQQSLDQGLQFLIQYYNGEERAKGNILERFSAQQFPDLHSELNLSSLELGDSALYFCASSAGLNSNQPQHFGDGTRLSIL.

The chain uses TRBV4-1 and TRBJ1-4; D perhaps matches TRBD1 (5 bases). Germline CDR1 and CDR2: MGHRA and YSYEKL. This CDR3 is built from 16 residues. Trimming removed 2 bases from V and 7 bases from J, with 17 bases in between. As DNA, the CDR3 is TGCGCCAGCAGCCAACCCTTGACAGACGAAGGTGAAAAACTGTTTTTT. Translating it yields CASSQPLTDEGEKLFF.

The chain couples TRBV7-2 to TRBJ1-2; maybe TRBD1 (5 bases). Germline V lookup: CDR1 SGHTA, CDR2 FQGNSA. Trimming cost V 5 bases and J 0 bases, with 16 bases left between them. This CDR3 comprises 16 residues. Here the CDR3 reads CASSQSPVGANYGYTF. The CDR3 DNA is TGTGCCAGCAGCCAATCCCCGGTAGGGGCTAACTATGGCTACACCTTC.

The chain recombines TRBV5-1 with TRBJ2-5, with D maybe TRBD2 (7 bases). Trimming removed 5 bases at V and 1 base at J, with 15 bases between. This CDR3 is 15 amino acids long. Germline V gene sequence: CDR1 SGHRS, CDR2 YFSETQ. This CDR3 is CASRSTGGRQETQYF. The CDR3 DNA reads TGCGCCAGCAGGTCTACGGGGGGCCGCCAAGAGACCCAGTACTTC.

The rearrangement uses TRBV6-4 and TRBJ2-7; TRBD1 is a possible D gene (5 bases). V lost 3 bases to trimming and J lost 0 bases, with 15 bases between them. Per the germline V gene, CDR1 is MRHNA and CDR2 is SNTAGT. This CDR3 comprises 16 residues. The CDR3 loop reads CASSESPDRNSYEQYF. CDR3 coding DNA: TGTGCCAGCAGTGAATCCCCAGACAGAAACTCCTACGAGCAGTACTTC.

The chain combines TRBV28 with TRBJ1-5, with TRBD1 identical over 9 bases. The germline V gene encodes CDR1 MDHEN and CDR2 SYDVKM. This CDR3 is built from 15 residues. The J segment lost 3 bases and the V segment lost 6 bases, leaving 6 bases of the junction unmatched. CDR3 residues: CASSLTGGPNQPQHF. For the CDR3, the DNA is TGTGCCAGCAGCCTGACAGGGGGGCCCAATCAGCCCCAGCATTTT.

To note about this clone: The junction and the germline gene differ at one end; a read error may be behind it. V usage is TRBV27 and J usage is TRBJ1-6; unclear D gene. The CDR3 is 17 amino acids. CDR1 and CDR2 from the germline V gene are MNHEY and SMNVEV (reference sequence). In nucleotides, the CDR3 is TGTGCCAGCAGTCTATCCTGGTCAGGCTCCTATAATTCACCCCTCCACTTT. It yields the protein CASSLSWSGSYNSPLHF.

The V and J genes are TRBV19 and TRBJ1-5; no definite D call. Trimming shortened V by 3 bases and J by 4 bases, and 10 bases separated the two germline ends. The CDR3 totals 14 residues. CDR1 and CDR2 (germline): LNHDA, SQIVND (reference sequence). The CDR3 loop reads CASSIEVRNQPQHF. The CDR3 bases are TGTGCCAGTAGTATTGAGGTGAGGAATCAGCCCCAGCATTTT. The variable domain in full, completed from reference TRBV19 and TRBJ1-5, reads DGGITQSPKYLFRKEGQNVTLSCEQNLNHDAMYWYRQDPGQGLRLIYYSQIVNDFQKGDIAEGYSVSREKKESFPLTVTSAQKNPTAFYLCASSIEVRNQPQHFGDGTRLSIL.

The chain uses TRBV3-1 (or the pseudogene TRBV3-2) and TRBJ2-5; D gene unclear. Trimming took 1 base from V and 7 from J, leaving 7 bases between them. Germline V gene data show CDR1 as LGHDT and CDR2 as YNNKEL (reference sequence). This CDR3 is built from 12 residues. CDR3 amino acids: CASSQVSGTQYF. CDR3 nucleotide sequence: TGTGCCAGCAGCCAAGTTTCCGGGACCCAGTACTTC.

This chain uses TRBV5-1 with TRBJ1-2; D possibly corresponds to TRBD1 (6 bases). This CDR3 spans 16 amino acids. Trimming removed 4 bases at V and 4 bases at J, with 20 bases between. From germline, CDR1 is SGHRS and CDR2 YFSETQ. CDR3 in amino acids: CASSQNRGARGYGYTF. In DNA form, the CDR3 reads TGCGCCAGCAGCCAAAATCGGGGGGCGCGGGGCTATGGCTACACCTTC.

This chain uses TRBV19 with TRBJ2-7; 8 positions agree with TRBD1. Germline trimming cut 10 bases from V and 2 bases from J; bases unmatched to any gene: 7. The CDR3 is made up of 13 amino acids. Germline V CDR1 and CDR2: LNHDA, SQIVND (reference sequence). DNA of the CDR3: TGTGCCACTTGGGACAGGACGACCTACGAGCAGTACTTC. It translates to CATWDRTTYEQYF.

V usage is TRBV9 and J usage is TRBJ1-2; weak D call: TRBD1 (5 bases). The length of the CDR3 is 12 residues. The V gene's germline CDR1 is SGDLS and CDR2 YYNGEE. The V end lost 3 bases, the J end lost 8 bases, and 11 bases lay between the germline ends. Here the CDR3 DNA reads TGTGCCAGCAGCGCAGACACAGGCGGCTACACCTTC. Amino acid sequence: CASSADTGGYTF.

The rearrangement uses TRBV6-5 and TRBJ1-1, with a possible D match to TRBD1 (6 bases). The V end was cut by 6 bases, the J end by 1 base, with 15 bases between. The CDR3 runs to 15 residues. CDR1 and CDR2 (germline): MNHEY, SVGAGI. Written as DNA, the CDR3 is TGTGCCAGCAGCGCTTTCCGACAGGAGAACACTGAAGCTTTCTTT. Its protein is CASSAFRQENTEAFF.

This CDR3 reads CASSGTGITGYTF. In nucleotides, the CDR3 is TGTGCCAGCAGTGGGACAGGGATAACGGGCTACACCTTC. This chain uses TRBV2 with TRBJ1-2, with 8 positions matching TRBD1. Germline CDR1 and CDR2: SNHLY and FYNNEI. The V segment lost 4 bases and the J segment 8 bases; nucleotides outside the gene matches: 6. The CDR3 extends over 13 amino acids.

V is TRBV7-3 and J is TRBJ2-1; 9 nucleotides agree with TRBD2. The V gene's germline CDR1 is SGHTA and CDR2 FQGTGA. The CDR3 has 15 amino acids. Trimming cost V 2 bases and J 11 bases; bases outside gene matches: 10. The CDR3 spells CASSLVAGAAGKQFF. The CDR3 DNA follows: TGTGCCAGCAGCTTAGTAGCGGGGGCCGCGGGCAAGCAGTTCTTC. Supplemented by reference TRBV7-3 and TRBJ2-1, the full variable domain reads GAGVSQTPSNKVTEKGKYVELRCDPISGHTALYWYRQSLGQGPEFLIYFQGTGAADDSGLPNDRFFAVRPEGSVSTLKIQRTERGDSAVYLCASSLVAGAAGKQFFGPGTRLTVL.

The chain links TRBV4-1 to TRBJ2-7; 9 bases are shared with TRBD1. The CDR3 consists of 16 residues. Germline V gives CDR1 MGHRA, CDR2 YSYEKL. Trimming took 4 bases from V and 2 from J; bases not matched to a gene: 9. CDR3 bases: TGCGCCAGCAGCCTCCAATGGGGACAGGGTACCTACGAGCAGTACTTC. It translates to CASSLQWGQGTYEQYF.

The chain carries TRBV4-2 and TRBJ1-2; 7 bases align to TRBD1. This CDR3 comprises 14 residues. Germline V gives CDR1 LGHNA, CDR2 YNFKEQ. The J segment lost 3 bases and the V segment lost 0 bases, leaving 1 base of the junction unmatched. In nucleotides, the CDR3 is TGTGCCAGCAGCCAAGATACAGGGGACTATGGCTACACCTTC. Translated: CASSQDTGDYGYTF.

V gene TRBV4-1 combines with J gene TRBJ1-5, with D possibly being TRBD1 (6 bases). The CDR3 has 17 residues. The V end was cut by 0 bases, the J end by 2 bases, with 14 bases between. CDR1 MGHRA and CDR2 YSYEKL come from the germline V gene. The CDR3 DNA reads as TGCGCCAGCAGCCAAGATCCGCCCAGGGGAGGCAATCAGCCCCAGCATTTT. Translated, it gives CASSQDPPRGGNQPQHF.

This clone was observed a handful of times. CDR3 amino acids: CASSLEPTSKQYF. The CDR3, as DNA: TGTGCCAGCAGCTTAGAACCCACTAGTAAGCAGTACTTC. The chain combines TRBV11-2 with TRBJ2-7, with D possibly matching TRBD2 (5 bases). Germline V gene sequence: CDR1 SGHAT, CDR2 FQNNGV. V gave up 0 bases and J gave up 8 bases, with 11 bases separating them. This CDR3 has 13 amino acids.

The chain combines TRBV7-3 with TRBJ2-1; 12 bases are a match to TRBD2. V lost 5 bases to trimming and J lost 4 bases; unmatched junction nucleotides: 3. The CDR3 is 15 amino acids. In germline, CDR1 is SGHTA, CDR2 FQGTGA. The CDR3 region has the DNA TGTGCCAGCAGCGCCGGACTAGCGGGGTACAATGAGCAGTTCTTC. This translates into CASSAGLAGYNEQFF.

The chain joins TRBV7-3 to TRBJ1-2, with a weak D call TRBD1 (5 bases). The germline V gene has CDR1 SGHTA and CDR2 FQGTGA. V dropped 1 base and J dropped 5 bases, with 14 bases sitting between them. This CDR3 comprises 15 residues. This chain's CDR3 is CASSLNGGGAYGYTF. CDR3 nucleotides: TGTGCCAGCAGCTTAAATGGAGGAGGGGCTTATGGCTACACCTTC.

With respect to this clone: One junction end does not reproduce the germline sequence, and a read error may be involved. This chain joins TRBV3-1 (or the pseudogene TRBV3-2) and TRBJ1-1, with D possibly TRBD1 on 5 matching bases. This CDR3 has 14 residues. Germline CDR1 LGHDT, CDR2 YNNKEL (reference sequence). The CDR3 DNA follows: TGTGCCAACAGCCAAGCCGCCAGGGACACTGAAGCTTTCTTT. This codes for CANSQAARDTEAFF.

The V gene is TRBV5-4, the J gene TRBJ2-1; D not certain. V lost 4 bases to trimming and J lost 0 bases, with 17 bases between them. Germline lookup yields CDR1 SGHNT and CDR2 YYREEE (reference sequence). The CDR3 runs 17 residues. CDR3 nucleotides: TGTGCCAGCAGCCGACACCTCCTCGCGAGCTCCTACAATGAGCAGTTCTTC. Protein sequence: CASSRHLLASSYNEQFF.

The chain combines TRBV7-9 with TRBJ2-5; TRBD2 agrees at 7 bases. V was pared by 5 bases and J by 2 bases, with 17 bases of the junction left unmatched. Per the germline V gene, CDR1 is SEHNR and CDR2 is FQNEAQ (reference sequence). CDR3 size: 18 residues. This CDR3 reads CASSDSAGSISLQETQYF. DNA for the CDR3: TGTGCCAGCAGCGACTCAGCGGGGTCCATATCCTTGCAAGAGACCCAGTACTTC.